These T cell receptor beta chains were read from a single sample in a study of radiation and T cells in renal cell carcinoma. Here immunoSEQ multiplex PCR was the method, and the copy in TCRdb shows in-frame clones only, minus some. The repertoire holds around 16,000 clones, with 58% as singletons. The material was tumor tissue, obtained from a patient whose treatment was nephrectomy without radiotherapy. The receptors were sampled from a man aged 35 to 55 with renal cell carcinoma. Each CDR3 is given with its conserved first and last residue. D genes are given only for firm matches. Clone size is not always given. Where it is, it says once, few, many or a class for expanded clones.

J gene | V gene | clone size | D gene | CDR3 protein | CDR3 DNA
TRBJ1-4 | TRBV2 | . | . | CASSRRDGEKLFF | TGTGCCAGCAGTAGGAGGGATGGAGAAAAACTGTTTTTT
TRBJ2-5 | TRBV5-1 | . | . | CASSLSTGQETQYF | TGCGCCAGCAGCTTATCGACAGGTCAAGAGACCCAGTACTTC
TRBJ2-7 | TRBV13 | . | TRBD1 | CASSTRGQGVNEQYF | TGTGCCAGCAGCACGAGGGGACAGGGAGTAAACGAGCAGTACTTC
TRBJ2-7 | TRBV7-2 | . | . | CASSLAGGRGLAYEQYF | TGTGCCAGCAGCTTAGCGGGGGGCAGGGGTTTGGCCTACGAGCAGTACTTC
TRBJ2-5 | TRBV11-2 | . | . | CASSLRSSGSGETQYF | TGTGCCAGCAGCTTAAGGTCTTCTGGGAGCGGGGAGACCCAGTACTTC
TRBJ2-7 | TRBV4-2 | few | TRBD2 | CASSPLAGSLIEQYF | TGTGCCAGCAGCCCCCTAGCGGGGTCCCTTATAGAGCAGTACTTC
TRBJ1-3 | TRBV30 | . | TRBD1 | CACNHRGENTIYF | TGTGCCTGCAACCACAGGGGGGAAAACACCATATATTTT
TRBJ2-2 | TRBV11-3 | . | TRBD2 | CASSSPGLAGGPSGELFF | TGTGCCAGCAGCTCCCCGGGACTAGCGGGGGGGCCTTCCGGGGAGCTGTTTTTT
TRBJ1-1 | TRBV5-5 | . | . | CASSLQGTEAFF | TGTGCCAGCAGCTTGCAGGGTACTGAAGCTTTCTTT
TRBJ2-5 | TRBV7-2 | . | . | CASSRQGETQYF | TGTGCCAGCAGCCGCCAGGGTGAGACCCAGTACTTC
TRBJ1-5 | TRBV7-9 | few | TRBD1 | CASSLGTGGAGQPQHF | TGTGCCAGCAGCTTAGGAACAGGGGGCGCGGGACAGCCCCAGCATTTT
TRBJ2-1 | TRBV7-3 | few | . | CASSSSGISYNEQFF | TGTGCCAGCAGCTCGAGCGGAATCTCCTACAATGAGCAGTTCTTC
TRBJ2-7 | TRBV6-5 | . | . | CASSYSVGQLYEQYF | TGTGCCAGCAGTTACTCGGTTGGACAGCTCTACGAGCAGTACTTC
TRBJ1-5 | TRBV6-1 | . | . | CASTRGRSNQPQHF | TGTGCCAGCACAAGAGGCCGGAGCAATCAGCCCCAGCATTTT
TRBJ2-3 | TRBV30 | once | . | CAWTEADTQYF | TGTGCCTGGACCGAGGCAGATACGCAGTATTTT
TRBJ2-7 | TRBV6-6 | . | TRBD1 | CASKRGQGIYEQYF | TGTGCCAGCAAAAGGGGACAGGGGATCTACGAGCAGTACTTC
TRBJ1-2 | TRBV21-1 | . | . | CASSRTAGGGPGYTF | TGTGCCAGCAGCCGCACGGCGGGTGGGGGGCCTGGCTACACCTTC
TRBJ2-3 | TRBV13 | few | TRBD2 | CATLRGGGANRANTQYF | TGTGCCACCCTCCGGGGCGGGGGGGCGAACCGGGCGAATACGCAGTATTTT
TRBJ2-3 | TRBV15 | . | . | CATTSRGGEVDTQYF | TGTGCCACCACCAGCAGGGGCGGGGAAGTTGATACGCAGTATTTT
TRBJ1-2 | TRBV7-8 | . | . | CASSLEGQGPGYTF | TGTGCCAGCAGCTTAGAGGGTCAGGGGCCCGGCTACACCTTC
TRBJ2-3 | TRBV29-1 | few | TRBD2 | CSVRTSTADTQYF | TGCAGCGTCAGGACTAGTACCGCAGATACGCAGTATTTT
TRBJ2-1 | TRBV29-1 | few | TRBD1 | CSATGTVGNEQFF | TGCAGCGCCACGGGGACAGTCGGGAATGAGCAGTTCTTC
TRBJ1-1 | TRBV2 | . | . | CASNLGGPRGVNTEAFF | TGTGCCAGCAATCTCGGTGGGCCCAGAGGGGTGAACACTGAAGCTTTCTTT
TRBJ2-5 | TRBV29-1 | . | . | CSFWRAGNQETQYF | TGCAGCTTCTGGAGGGCGGGGAACCAAGAGACCCAGTACTTC
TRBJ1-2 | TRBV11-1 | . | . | CASSPGGWGYTF | TGTGCCAGCAGCCCCGGGGGTTGGGGCTACACCTTC
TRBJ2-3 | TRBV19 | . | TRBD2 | CASSKGIAGVTDTQYF | TGTGCCAGTAGTAAGGGAATAGCGGGGGTCACAGATACGCAGTATTTT
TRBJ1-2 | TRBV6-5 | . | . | CASRPQGPANYGYTF | TGTGCCAGCAGGCCACAGGGCCCAGCTAACTATGGCTACACCTTC
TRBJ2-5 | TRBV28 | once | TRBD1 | CASSSEGDSFQETQYF | TGTGCCAGCAGTTCCGAGGGGGACAGCTTTCAAGAGACCCAGTACTTC
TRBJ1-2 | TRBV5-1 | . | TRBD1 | CASSLRTGGYGYTF | TGCGCCAGCAGCTTGAGGACAGGGGGCTATGGCTACACCTTC
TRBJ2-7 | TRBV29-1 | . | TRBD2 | CSLMTSSNEQYF | TGCAGCCTCATGACTAGCTCCAACGAGCAGTACTTC
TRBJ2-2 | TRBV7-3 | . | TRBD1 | CASSLRPGGTGELFF | TGTGCCAGCAGCTTAAGGCCAGGGGGCACCGGGGAGCTGTTTTTT
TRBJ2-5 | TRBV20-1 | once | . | CSATKQETQYF | TGCAGTGCTACGAAGCAAGAGACCCAGTACTTC
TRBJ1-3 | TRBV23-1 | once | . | CASSQSPYTGTGNTIYF | TGCGCCAGCAGTCAATCCCCTTACACAGGGACTGGAAACACCATATATTTT
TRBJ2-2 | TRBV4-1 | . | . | CASSQDLSGELFF | TGCGCCAGCAGCCAAGATCTGAGCGGGGAGCTGTTTTTT
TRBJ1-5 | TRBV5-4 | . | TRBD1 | CASSVQGAEQPQHF | TGTGCCAGCAGCGTCCAGGGGGCAGAGCAGCCCCAGCATTTT
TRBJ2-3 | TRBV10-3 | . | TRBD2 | CAISPTSGYVDTQYF | TGTGCCATCAGTCCGACTAGCGGGTATGTCGATACGCAGTATTTT
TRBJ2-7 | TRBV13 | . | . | CASSLRERAVYEQYF | TGTGCCAGCAGCTTAAGAGAGCGGGCGGTCTACGAGCAGTACTTC
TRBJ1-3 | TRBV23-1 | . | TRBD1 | CASSQSYRGNKNSGNTIYF | TGCGCCAGCAGTCAATCGTACAGGGGGAATAAGAACTCTGGAAACACCATATATTTT
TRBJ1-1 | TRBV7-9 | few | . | CASSPGRNTEAFF | TGTGCCAGCAGCCCTGGACGGAACACTGAAGCTTTCTTT
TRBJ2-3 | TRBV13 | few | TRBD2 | CASSSPTSGGEDTQYF | TGTGCCAGCAGCTCTCCGACTAGCGGGGGGGAAGATACGCAGTATTTT
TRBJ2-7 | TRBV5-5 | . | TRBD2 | CASSLGRALYEQYF | TGTGCCAGCAGCTTAGGGAGGGCCCTCTACGAGCAGTACTTC
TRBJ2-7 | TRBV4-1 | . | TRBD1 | CASSHDRGREQYF | TGCGCCAGCAGCCACGACAGGGGGAGGGAGCAGTACTTC
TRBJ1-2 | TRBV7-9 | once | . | CASSPQGVVYGYTF | TGTGCCAGCAGTCCACAGGGAGTCGTCTATGGCTACACCTTC
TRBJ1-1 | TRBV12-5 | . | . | CASGLSIPGTEAFF | TGTGCTAGTGGTTTGTCCATCCCTGGGACTGAAGCTTTCTTT
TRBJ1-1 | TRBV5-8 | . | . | CASRRNMNTEAFF | TGTGCCAGCAGACGGAACATGAACACTGAAGCTTTCTTT
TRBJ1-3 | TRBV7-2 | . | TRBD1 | CASSPQTGTGNTIYF | TGTGCCAGCAGCCCCCAGACAGGGACTGGAAACACCATATATTTT
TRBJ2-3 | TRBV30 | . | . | CAWSGGTPFTDTQYF | TGTGCCTGGAGTGGGGGGACACCTTTCACAGATACGCAGTATTTT
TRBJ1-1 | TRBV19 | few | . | CASSILWAGENTEAFF | TGTGCCAGTAGTATTCTTTGGGCAGGGGAGAACACTGAAGCTTTCTTT